A single sample is the source of the 11 T cell receptor beta chains below, sequenced in a study of blood T cell repertoires in COVID-19. This table comes from immunoSEQ multiplex PCR, and its TCRdb copy is limited to in-frame clones, with some not included. The table includes around 400,000 clones, around 87% detected once. Sequencing input: peripheral blood. The receptor source for this set is a woman aged 55-70 years with COVID-19, enrolled during active disease.

V usage is TRBV30 and J usage is TRBJ1-1; 7 positions agree with TRBD1. This CDR3 region has 13 residues. Unmatched junction bases numbered 6, after V lost 3 bases and J lost 5 bases. Per the germline V gene, CDR1 is GTSNPN and CDR2 is SVGIG (reference sequence). The CDR3 here is CAWRTTGKTEAFF. The CDR3 nucleotides are TGTGCCTGGAGAACGACAGGGAAAACTGAAGCTTTCTTT.

V and J are TRBV6-6 and TRBJ2-1, with 7 bases aligning to TRBD2. Per germline, CDR1 MNHNY and CDR2 SVGAGI (reference sequence). The CDR3 extends over 15 amino acids. After removal of 6 bases from V and 7 bases from J, the junction contained 12 bases not matched to a gene. Here the CDR3 reads CASSPTSAPSNEQFF. In DNA, the CDR3 is TGTGCCAGCAGCCCAACTAGCGCCCCATCAAATGAGCAGTTCTTC.

This sequence joins TRBV24-1 and TRBJ1-2, with 7 bases fitting TRBD1. This CDR3 has 16 residues. Trimming at V came to 4 bases and at J to 3 bases, leaving 10 bases not matched to a gene. Germline CDR1 is KGHDR and CDR2 is SFDVKD. CDR3 coding DNA: TGTGCCACCAGTGACTCCAGACAGGGATGGGACTATGGCTACACCTTC. The encoded protein is CATSDSRQGWDYGYTF.

This clone occurred a few times. V and J are TRBV9 and TRBJ1-1; D possibly corresponds to TRBD1 (6 bases). In germline, CDR1 is SGDLS, CDR2 YYNGEE. Between the trimmed V and J ends, which lost 2 bases and 5 bases, there was a span of 13 bases. The length of the CDR3 is 14 residues. The CDR3, as DNA: TGTGCCAGCAGCGTGAGCCCCAGGGGAACTGAAGCTTTCTTT. Protein product: CASSVSPRGTEAFF.

This clone came up once. The V gene is TRBV7-2, the J gene TRBJ1-5; D might be TRBD1 (5 bases). In germline, CDR1 is SGHTA, CDR2 FQGNSA. This CDR3 spans 15 amino acids. V was shortened by 1 base and J by 6 bases, with 13 bases between the two germline ends. This CDR3 is CASSLDQGKGQPQHF. The CDR3 DNA is TGTGCCAGCAGCTTAGATCAGGGCAAGGGTCAGCCCCAGCATTTT.

The chain joins TRBV5-6 to TRBJ1-3, with D hard to call. Trimming cost V 0 bases and J 2 bases, with 3 bases left between them. CDR1 and CDR2 from the germline V gene are SGHDT and YYEEEE. The CDR3 totals 13 residues. In nucleotides, the CDR3 is TGTGCCAGCAGCTTGGGGCCTGGAAACACCATATATTTT. Amino acid sequence: CASSLGPGNTIYF.

This clone showed up just a few times. The V gene is TRBV11-2, the J gene TRBJ2-7; D is possibly TRBD1 (6 bases). CDR3 length equals 14 residues. The V and J ends lost 5 bases and 3 bases respectively, with 14 bases between them. Per the germline V gene, CDR1 is SGHAT and CDR2 is FQNNGV. The CDR3 protein is CASSLRTAIYEQYF. The CDR3, as DNA: TGTGCCAGCAGCCTGCGGACAGCGATCTACGAGCAGTACTTC. The whole variable domain, filled in from reference TRBV11-2 and TRBJ2-7, reads EAGVAQSPRYKIIEKRQSVAFWCNPISGHATLYWYQQILGQGPKLLIQFQNNGVVDDSQLPKDRFSAERLKGVDSTLKIQPAKLEDSAVYLCASSLRTAIYEQYFGPGTRLTVT.

V gene TRBV7-2 combines with J gene TRBJ2-7; 9 bases agree with TRBD2. This CDR3 has 14 residues. V was clipped by 7 bases and J by 1 base; unmatched bases: 5. Germline CDR1 and CDR2: SGHTA and FQGNSA. The CDR3 bases are TGTGCCAGCAACCCTAGCGGGGTATCCTACGAGCAGTACTTC. It yields the protein CASNPSGVSYEQYF. The variable domain in full, completed from reference TRBV7-2 and TRBJ2-7, reads GAGVSQSPSNKVTEKGKDVELRCDPISGHTALYWYRQSLGQGLEFLIYFQGNSAPDKSGLPSDRFSAERTGGSVSTLTIQRTQQEDSAVYLCASNPSGVSYEQYFGPGTRLTVT.

The V call is TRBV5-4, the J call TRBJ1-3, with 7 positions matching TRBD1. The V gene's germline CDR1 is SGHNT and CDR2 YYREEE (reference sequence). The length of the CDR3 is 15 residues. V was pared by 1 base and J by 3 bases, with 4 bases of the junction left unmatched. The CDR3 coding sequence is TGTGCCAGCAGCTTGAAGGGGGCGGGTGGAAACACCATATATTTT. This codes for CASSLKGAGGNTIYF. Variable domain in full (rest from reference TRBV5-4 and TRBJ1-3): ETGVTQSPTHLIKTRGQQVTLRCSSQSGHNTVSWYQQALGQGPQFIFQYYREEENGRGNFPPRFSGLQFPNYSSELNVNALELDDSALYLCASSLKGAGGNTIYFGEGSWLTVV.

This sequence joins TRBV30 and TRBJ2-7, with D hard to call. V was pared by 4 bases and J by 0 bases, with 4 bases between. This CDR3 is built from 11 residues. CDR1 is GTSNPN, CDR2 SVGIG, per germline (reference sequence). The CDR3 coding sequence is TGTGCCTGGACCCACTCCTACGAGCAGTACTTC. Translated, it gives CAWTHSYEQYF.

The J gene is TRBJ2-1, the V gene TRBV6-5, with TRBD2 matching 13 bases. V lost 4 bases, J lost 9 bases, and 9 bases stayed unmatched. This CDR3 has 16 residues. Germline CDR1 and CDR2: MNHEY and SVGAGI. CDR3 DNA: TGTGCCAGCAGTTTCCCTACTAGCGGGGGGGAGGTTGAGCAGTTCTTC. The encoded protein is CASSFPTSGGEVEQFF.